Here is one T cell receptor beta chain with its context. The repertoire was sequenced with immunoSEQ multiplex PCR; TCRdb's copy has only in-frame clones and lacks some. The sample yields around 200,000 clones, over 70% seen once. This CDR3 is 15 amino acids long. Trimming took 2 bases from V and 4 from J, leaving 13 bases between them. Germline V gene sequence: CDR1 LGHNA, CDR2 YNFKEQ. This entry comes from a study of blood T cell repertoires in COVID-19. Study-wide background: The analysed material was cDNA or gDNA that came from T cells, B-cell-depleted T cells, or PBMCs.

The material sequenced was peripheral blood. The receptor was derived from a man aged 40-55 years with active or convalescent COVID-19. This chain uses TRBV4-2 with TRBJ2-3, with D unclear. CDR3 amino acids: CASSQSLAPPDTQYF. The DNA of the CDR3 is TGTGCCAGCAGCCAAAGTCTGGCCCCCCCAGATACGCAGTATTTT.